This T cell receptor beta chain derives from a study of blood T cell repertoires in COVID-19. About the study: Some COVID-19 samples were acute and others convalescent; all came from the United States, Italy and Spain.

Profiled with immunoSEQ multiplex PCR; TCRdb holds only in-frame clones, not every one. The table lists approximately 210,000 clones, 84% of them singletons. The sample consisted of peripheral blood. The clonotype originates from a human donor in a cohort sampled during active COVID-19.

Written as DNA, the CDR3 is TGTGCCAGCAGTCCGAGGACAGGAGGGTGGAACGAGCAGTACTTC. Protein sequence: CASSPRTGGWNEQYF. V and J are TRBV28 and TRBJ2-7; D may be TRBD1 (7 bases). The V gene lost 5 bases and the J gene lost 5 bases, with 19 bases spanning the gap. This CDR3 spans 15 amino acids. The germline V gene encodes CDR1 MDHEN and CDR2 SYDVKM.